Shown below are 18 T cell receptor beta chains from a single sample sequenced in a study of control samples from healthy donors and cancer patients. Clones were read by immunoSEQ multiplex PCR, and TCRdb kept only the in-frame ones, dropping some. The sample lists 50,000 or so clones, roughly 95% seen once, with 0.95% to 1.4% in the top ten. The sample was blood. The receptors here all came from a woman aged 18-30 years in good health.

The gene calls are TRBV2 and TRBJ2-3; no clear D gene. Germline V gene data show CDR1 as SNHLY and CDR2 as FYNNEI. This CDR3 has 16 residues. V was cut by 4 bases and J by 4 bases, with 18 bases left in between. The CDR3: CASSGVALPPADTQYF. The CDR3 DNA follows: TGTGCCAGCAGTGGGGTGGCCCTCCCACCGGCAGATACGCAGTATTTT.

The chain has TRBV5-1 and TRBJ1-4, with D uncertain. There are 15 residues in the CDR3. Trimming left V 2 bases short and J 0 bases short, with 8 bases between. Germline CDR1 reads SGHRS; CDR2 reads YFSETQ. The CDR3 nucleotides read TGCGCCAGCAGCTTTGGTCGCACAACTAATGAAAAACTGTTTTTT. It codes for CASSFGRTTNEKLFF. Drawing the rest from reference TRBV5-1 and TRBJ1-4, the complete variable domain is KAGVTQTPRYLIKTRGQQVTLSCSPISGHRSVSWYQQTPGQGLQFLFEYFSETQRNKGNFPGRFSGRQFSNSRSEMNVSTLELGDSALYLCASSFGRTTNEKLFFGSGTQLSVL.

The gene calls are TRBV3-1 (or the pseudogene TRBV3-2) and TRBJ1-1; no reliable D call. The germline V gene has CDR1 LGHDT and CDR2 YNNKEL (reference sequence). V was pared by 0 bases and J by 1 base, with 9 bases between. The CDR3 is 15 residues long. Written as DNA, the CDR3 is TGTGCCAGCAGCCAAGAAGGTCTCCCGAACACTGAAGCTTTCTTT. Translated: CASSQEGLPNTEAFF.

This chain connects TRBV5-6 to TRBJ2-7; D gene ambiguous. The CDR3 is made up of 14 amino acids. Trimming stripped 4 bases from V and 2 bases from J, with 13 bases between. CDR1 and CDR2 (germline): SGHDT, YYEEEE. The CDR3 sequence: CASSLGPRTYEQYF. DNA for the CDR3: TGTGCCAGCAGCCTAGGTCCCAGGACCTACGAGCAGTACTTC.

The chain has TRBV19 and TRBJ1-4; a possible D gene is TRBD1 (6 bases). V lost 4 bases to trimming and J lost 9 bases, with 9 bases between them. The CDR3 contains 12 residues. Germline CDR1 reads LNHDA; CDR2 reads SQIVND (reference sequence). Here the CDR3 DNA reads TGTGCCAGTAGTACCGGACAGAAAAAACTGTTTTTT. Translated, it gives CASSTGQKKLFF.

The chain recombines TRBV7-2 with TRBJ1-5; D may be TRBD1 (5 bases). The CDR3 runs to 15 residues. The V end lost 1 base, the J end lost 2 bases, and 9 bases lay between the germline ends. CDR1 is SGHTA and CDR2 is FQGNSA in the germline V gene. DNA for the CDR3: TGTGCCAGCAGCTTAGACGGGGGTGGCAATCAGCCCCAGCATTTT. This sequence encodes CASSLDGGGNQPQHF.

V and J are TRBV6-5 and TRBJ1-2; D might be TRBD1 (5 bases). The germline V gene encodes CDR1 MNHEY and CDR2 SVGAGI. V was cut by 7 bases and J by 5 bases, with 17 bases left in between. The CDR3 has 14 residues. CDR3 loop: CASTQGEGPYGYTF. In DNA, the CDR3 is TGTGCCAGCACACAAGGGGAGGGCCCGTATGGCTACACCTTC.

This clone has more than one count but fewer than ten. The genes are TRBV28 and TRBJ1-2; D uncertain. The CDR3 spans 13 residues. CDR1 MDHEN and CDR2 SYDVKM come from the germline V gene. Deletions cut 6 bases from V and 3 bases from J, with 11 bases between. CDR3 DNA: TGTGCCAGCAGCCTCGCTCCGTACTATGGCTACACCTTC. Its translation is CASSLAPYYGYTF.

The chain carries TRBV19 and TRBJ1-2, with 7 bases lining up with TRBD1. Germline loops: CDR1 LNHDA, CDR2 SQIVND (reference sequence). The CDR3 consists of 13 residues. The junction had 8 bases not matched to a gene; V was cut back by 3 bases and J by 10 bases. DNA of the CDR3: TGTGCCAGTAGTATCGGTACAGGGGATGCCTACACCTTC. As protein: CASSIGTGDAYTF.

The chain joins TRBV19 to TRBJ2-1; tentatively, D is TRBD2 (6 bases). The length of the CDR3 is 17 residues. V was shortened by 5 bases and J by 5 bases, with 22 bases between the two germline ends. Germline lookup yields CDR1 LNHDA and CDR2 SQIVND (reference sequence). CDR3 amino acids: CASSLLSTGQRDNEQFF. CDR3 DNA: TGTGCCAGTAGTTTACTGTCTACCGGCCAGCGGGACAATGAGCAGTTCTTC. Variable domain in full (rest from reference TRBV19 and TRBJ2-1): DGGITQSPKYLFRKEGQNVTLSCEQNLNHDAMYWYRQDPGQGLRLIYYSQIVNDFQKGDIAEGYSVSREKKESFPLTVTSAQKNPTAFYLCASSLLSTGQRDNEQFFGPGTRLTVL.

The rearrangement joins TRBV12-5 to TRBJ1-4; no clear D gene. Germline V gene lookup returns CDR1 LGHNT and CDR2 FRNRAP. The V gene lost 2 bases and the J gene lost 8 bases, with 6 bases spanning the gap. This CDR3 spans 12 amino acids. The CDR3 loop is CASGLMAEKLFF. The CDR3 DNA sequence: TGTGCTAGTGGTTTGATGGCGGAAAAACTGTTTTTT.

The chain joins TRBV30 to TRBJ1-6; D not certain. This CDR3 contains 13 residues. Germline CDR1 GTSNPN, CDR2 SVGIG (reference sequence). Trimming removed 4 bases from V and 7 bases from J, with 11 bases in between. CDR3 sequence (DNA): TGTGCCTGGACCAGAAATTACAATTCACCCCTCCACTTT. It translates to CAWTRNYNSPLHF.

The chain employs TRBV2 and TRBJ2-7; D gene ambiguous. The J call is doubtful: the DNA matches TRBJ2-5 better. Germline lookup yields CDR1 SNHLY and CDR2 FYNNEI. The CDR3 loop spans 14 amino acids. CDR3 sequence: CASSVRRYLETQYF. For the CDR3, the DNA is TGTGCCAGCAGTGTACGGAGATACTTGGAGACCCAGTACTTC.

In nucleotides, the CDR3 is TGTGCCAGCAGCTTACAGGGGGCTGCGACTGAAGCTTTCTTT. Amino acid sequence: CASSLQGAATEAFF. The chain combines TRBV27 with TRBJ1-1; 9 positions match TRBD1. V shed 6 bases, J shed 5 bases, and the junction held 7 bases outside the gene matches. CDR1 MNHEY and CDR2 SMNVEV come from the germline V gene (reference sequence). This CDR3 contains 14 residues.

This clone appeared a single time. The chain couples TRBV3-1 (or the pseudogene TRBV3-2) to TRBJ1-2; perhaps TRBD1 as D (5 bases). With 1 base removed from V and 7 bases from J, the gap between germline ends came to 22 bases. Germline lookup yields CDR1 LGHDT and CDR2 YNNKEL (reference sequence). The CDR3 sequence is 17 residues long. In DNA form, the CDR3 reads TGTGCCAGCAGCCAAGTCGACCGGGGCGCTAGGGCAAGTGGCTACACCTTC. Amino acids: CASSQVDRGARASGYTF.

The rearrangement uses TRBV11-3 and TRBJ2-5; D unresolved. Germline V gene data show CDR1 as SGHNT and CDR2 as YENEEA. The V end was cut by 3 bases, the J end by 7 bases, with 15 bases between. The CDR3 length is 14 residues. The CDR3 nucleotides are TGTGCCAGCAGCTTGACAAGCTCCAGTGGGACCCAGTACTTC. Its translation is CASSLTSSSGTQYF.

The chain recombines TRBV18 with TRBJ1-4; 11 positions match TRBD1. The CDR3 has 15 amino acids. In germline, CDR1 is KGHSH, CDR2 LQKENI. V lost 6 bases, J lost 6 bases, and 6 bases stayed unmatched. The CDR3 nucleotides read TGTGCCAGCTCCCTTGGACAGGGGGCGGATGAAAAACTGTTTTTT. Translated: CASSLGQGADEKLFF.

The chain couples TRBV15 to TRBJ2-7; 7 nucleotides match TRBD1. The CDR3 has 13 residues. The germline V gene has CDR1 LNHNV and CDR2 YYDKDF (reference sequence). The J segment lost 4 bases and the V segment lost 4 bases, leaving 4 bases of the junction unmatched. The CDR3 is CATSNGRGYEQYF. The CDR3 DNA follows: TGTGCCACCAGCAACGGCAGGGGGTACGAGCAGTACTTC.